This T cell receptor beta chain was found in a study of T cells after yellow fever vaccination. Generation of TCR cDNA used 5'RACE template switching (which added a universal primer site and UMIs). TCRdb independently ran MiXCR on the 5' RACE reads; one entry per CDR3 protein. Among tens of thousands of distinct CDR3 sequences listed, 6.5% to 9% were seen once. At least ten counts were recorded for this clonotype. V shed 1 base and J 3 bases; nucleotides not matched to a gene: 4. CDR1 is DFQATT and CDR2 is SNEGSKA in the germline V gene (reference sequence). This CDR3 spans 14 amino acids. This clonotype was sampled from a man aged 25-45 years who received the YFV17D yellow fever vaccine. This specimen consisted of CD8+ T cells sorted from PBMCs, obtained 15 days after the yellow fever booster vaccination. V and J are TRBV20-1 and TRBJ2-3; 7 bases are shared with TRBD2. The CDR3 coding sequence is TGCAGTGCTAGAGCTGGCGGGAGAACAGATACGCAGTATTTT. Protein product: CSARAGGRTDTQYF.